This record covers a single T cell receptor (beta chain). The target antigen is unknown. Germline V gene lookup returns CDR1 MNHNS and CDR2 SASEGT. The V end was cut by 5 bases, the J end by 0 bases, with 7 bases between. This CDR3 is 13 amino acids long. Each of the donors was a healthy bone marrow donor. The study ran its PCR with 60 Vbeta and 13 Jbeta primers. Clones were read by immunoSEQ multiplex PCR, and TCRdb kept only the in-frame ones, dropping some. This sample has around 150,000 clones; about 76% occur once, and the top ten carry 1.3%. The data stem from a study of cytomegalovirus exposure and HLA in healthy donors. Across the study: Approximately 180 million T cells yielded 100 million to 130 million unique TCR beta sequences, as an earlier analysis found.

General study results and limits: Reported results showed that the classifier diagnosed cytomegalovirus status with high specificity and sensitivity. A few of the chains that were CMV-associated were confirmed in vitro to be specific for CMV antigens.

This clonotype was obtained from a woman aged 35 to 49 in good health and CMV-seronegative. The specimen sequenced was PBMCs. The chain employs TRBV6-1 and TRBJ2-5; tentatively, D is TRBD2 (6 bases). The CDR3 loop is CASSRDYQETQYF. The CDR3 DNA reads TGTGCCAGCAGTCGGGACTACCAAGAGACCCAGTACTTC.